This TCR beta chain was identified in a study of cytomegalovirus exposure and HLA in healthy donors. Study results and limitations: 164 TCR beta chains were listed as cytomegalovirus-associated. Apart from CMV serostatus, no immune exposure information was available. Likely technical artifact: a cluster of highly shared sequence variants.

Concerning this clone itself: The antigen remains unidentified.

The CDR3 contains 14 residues. V shed 6 bases, J shed 4 bases, and the junction held 5 bases outside the gene matches. Per germline, CDR1 SGHTA and CDR2 FQGNSA. The PCR was carried out with 60 Vbeta primers and 13 Jbeta primers. Clones were read by immunoSEQ multiplex PCR, and TCRdb kept only the in-frame ones, dropping some. The repertoire consists of about 190,000 clones, with around 79% occurring once and the leading ten covering about 1.4%. The V call is TRBV7-2, the J call TRBJ1-1, with 10 bases identical to TRBD1. Material: PBMCs. The clonotype was recovered from a woman in her fifties or sixties in good health and CMV-seronegative. This CDR3 reads CASSDRGRITEAFF. In DNA form, the CDR3 reads TGTGCCAGCAGTGACAGGGGGCGCATCACTGAAGCTTTCTTT.